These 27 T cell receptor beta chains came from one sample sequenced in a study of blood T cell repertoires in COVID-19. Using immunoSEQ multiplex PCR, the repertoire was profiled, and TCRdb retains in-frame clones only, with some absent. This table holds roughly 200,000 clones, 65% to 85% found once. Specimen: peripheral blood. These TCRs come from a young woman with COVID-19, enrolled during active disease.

DNA for the CDR3: TGTGCCAGCAGCACTCAAGGACAGGGCCCGAGGACCGGGGAGCTGTTTTTT. Its translation: CASSTQGQGPRTGELFF. This chain connects TRBV9 to TRBJ2-2; 8 bases are shared with TRBD1. Germline values: CDR1 SGDLS, CDR2 YYNGEE. With V trimmed by 4 bases and J by 5 bases, 13 bases remained unmatched. This CDR3 region has 17 residues.

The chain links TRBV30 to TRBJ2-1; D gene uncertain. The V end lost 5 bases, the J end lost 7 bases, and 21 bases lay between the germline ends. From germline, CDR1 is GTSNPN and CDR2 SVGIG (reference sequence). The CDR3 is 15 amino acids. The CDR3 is CAWGKSHGIGNEQFF. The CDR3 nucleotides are TGTGCCTGGGGCAAATCGCACGGTATCGGGAATGAGCAGTTCTTC.

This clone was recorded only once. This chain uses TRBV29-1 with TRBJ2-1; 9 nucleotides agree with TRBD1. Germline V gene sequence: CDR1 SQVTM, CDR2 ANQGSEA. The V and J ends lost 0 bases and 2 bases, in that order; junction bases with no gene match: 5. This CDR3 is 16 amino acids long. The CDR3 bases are TGCAGCGTTGAAGATTGGGGGACAGGGCCCTACAATGAGCAGTTCTTC. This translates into CSVEDWGTGPYNEQFF.

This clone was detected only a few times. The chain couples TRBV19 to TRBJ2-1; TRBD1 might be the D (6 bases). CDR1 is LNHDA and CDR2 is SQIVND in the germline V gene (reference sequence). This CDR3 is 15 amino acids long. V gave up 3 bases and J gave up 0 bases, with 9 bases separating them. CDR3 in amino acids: CASSMGQNSYNEQFF. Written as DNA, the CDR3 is TGTGCCAGTAGTATGGGACAAAACTCCTACAATGAGCAGTTCTTC. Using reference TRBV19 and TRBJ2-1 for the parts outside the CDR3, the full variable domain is DGGITQSPKYLFRKEGQNVTLSCEQNLNHDAMYWYRQDPGQGLRLIYYSQIVNDFQKGDIAEGYSVSREKKESFPLTVTSAQKNPTAFYLCASSMGQNSYNEQFFGPGTRLTVL.

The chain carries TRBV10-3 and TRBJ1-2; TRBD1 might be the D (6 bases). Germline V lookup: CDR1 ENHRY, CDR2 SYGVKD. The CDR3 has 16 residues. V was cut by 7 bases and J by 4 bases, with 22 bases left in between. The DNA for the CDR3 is TGTGCCATCATGGCCCCCGGCAGGGGTTTGGGCTATGGCTACACCTTC. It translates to CAIMAPGRGLGYGYTF.

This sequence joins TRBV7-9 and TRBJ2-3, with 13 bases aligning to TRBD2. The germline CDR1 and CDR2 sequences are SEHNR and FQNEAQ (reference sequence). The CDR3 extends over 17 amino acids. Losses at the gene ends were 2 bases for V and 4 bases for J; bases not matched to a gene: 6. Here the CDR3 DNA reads TGTGCCAGCAGCTTAACCCGGACTAGCGGGGGATCAGATACGCAGTATTTT. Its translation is CASSLTRTSGGSDTQYF.

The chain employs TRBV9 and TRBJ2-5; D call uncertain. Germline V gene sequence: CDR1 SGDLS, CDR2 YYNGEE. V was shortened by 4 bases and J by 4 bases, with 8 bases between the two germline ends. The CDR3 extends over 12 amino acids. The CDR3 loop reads CASSPYGETQYF. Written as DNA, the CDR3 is TGTGCCAGCAGCCCTTACGGAGAGACCCAGTACTTC. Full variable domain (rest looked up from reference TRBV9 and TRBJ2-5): DSGVTQTPKHLITATGQRVTLRCSPRSGDLSVYWYQQSLDQGLQFLIQYYNGEERAKGNILERFSAQQFPDLHSELNLSSLELGDSALYFCASSPYGETQYFGPGTRLLVL.

The CDR3 DNA follows: TGTGCCAGCAGCGTCCCGGGTGACCGTTCACCCCTCCACTTT. This sequence encodes CASSVPGDRSPLHF. The chain has TRBV9 and TRBJ1-6; D gene ambiguous. Trimming removed 2 bases at V and 9 bases at J, with 12 bases between. Per germline, CDR1 SGDLS and CDR2 YYNGEE. The CDR3 runs 14 residues.

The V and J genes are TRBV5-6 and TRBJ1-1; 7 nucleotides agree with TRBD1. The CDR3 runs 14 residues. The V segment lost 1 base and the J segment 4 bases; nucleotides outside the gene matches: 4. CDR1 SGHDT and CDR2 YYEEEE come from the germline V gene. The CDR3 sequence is CASSLKPGGTEAFF. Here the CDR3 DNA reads TGTGCCAGCAGCTTGAAACCAGGGGGCACTGAAGCTTTCTTT.

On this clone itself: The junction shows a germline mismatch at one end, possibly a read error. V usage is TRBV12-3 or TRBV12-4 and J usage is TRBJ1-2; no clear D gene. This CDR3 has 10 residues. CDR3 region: CASTPPRLSF. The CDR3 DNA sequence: TGTGCCAGCACCCCCCCTAGACTCAGCTTC.

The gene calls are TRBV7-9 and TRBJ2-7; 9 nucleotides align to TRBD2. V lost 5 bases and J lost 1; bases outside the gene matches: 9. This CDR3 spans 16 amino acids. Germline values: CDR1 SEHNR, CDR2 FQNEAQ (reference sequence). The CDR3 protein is CASSALGAGGSYEQYF. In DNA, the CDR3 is TGTGCCAGCAGCGCCTTGGGAGCGGGGGGATCCTACGAGCAGTACTTC.

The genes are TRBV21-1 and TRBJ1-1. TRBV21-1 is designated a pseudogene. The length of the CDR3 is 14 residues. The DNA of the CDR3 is TGTGCCAGCAGCAGATGCAGGGGAGGGACTGAAGCTTTCTTT. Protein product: CASSRCRGGTEAFF.

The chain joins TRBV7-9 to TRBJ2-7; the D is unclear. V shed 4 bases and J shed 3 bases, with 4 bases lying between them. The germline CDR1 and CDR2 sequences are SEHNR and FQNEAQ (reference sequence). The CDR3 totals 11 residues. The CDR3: CASSSRYEQYF. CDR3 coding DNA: TGTGCCAGCAGCTCCCGCTACGAGCAGTACTTC.

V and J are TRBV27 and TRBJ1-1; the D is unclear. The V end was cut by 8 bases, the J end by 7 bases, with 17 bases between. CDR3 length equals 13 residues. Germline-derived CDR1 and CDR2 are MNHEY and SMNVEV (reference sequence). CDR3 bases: TGTGCCAGCTCTCCTCTAAGGGAGATTGAAGCTTTCTTT. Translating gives CASSPLREIEAFF.

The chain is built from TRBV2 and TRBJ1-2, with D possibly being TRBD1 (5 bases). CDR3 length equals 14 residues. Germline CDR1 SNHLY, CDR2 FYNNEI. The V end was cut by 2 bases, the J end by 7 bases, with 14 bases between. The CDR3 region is CASSERQAGPGYTF. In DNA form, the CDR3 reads TGTGCCAGCAGTGAAAGGCAGGCAGGGCCTGGCTACACCTTC.

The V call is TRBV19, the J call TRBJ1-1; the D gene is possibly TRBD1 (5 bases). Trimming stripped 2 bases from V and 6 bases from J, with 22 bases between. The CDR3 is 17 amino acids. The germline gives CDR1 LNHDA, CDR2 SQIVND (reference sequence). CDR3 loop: CASSINPYSGIRAEAFF. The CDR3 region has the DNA TGTGCCAGTAGTATAAATCCCTACTCAGGGATTCGGGCTGAAGCTTTCTTT.

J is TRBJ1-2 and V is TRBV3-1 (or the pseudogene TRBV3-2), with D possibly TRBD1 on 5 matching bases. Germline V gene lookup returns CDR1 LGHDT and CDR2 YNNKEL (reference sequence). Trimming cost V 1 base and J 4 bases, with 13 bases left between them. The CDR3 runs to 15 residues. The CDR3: CASSQGKGLAYGYTF. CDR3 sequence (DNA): TGTGCCAGCAGCCAAGGCAAGGGGCTGGCCTATGGCTACACCTTC.

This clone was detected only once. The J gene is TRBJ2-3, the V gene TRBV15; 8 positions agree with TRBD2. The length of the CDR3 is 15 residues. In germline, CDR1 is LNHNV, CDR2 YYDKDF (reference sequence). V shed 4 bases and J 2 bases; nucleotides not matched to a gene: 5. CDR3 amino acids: CATSIPAGATDTQYF. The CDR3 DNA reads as TGTGCCACCAGCATCCCAGCGGGGGCCACAGATACGCAGTATTTT.

The CDR3 sequence is CASSEGGAGAQHF. In nucleotides, the CDR3 is TGTGCCAGCAGTGAAGGGGGGGCGGGGGCCCAGCATTTT. This chain links TRBV2 with TRBJ1-5, with a tentative D call TRBD1 (6 bases). Germline V gives CDR1 SNHLY, CDR2 FYNNEI. V gave up 1 base and J gave up 11 bases, with 12 bases separating them. This CDR3 is built from 13 residues.

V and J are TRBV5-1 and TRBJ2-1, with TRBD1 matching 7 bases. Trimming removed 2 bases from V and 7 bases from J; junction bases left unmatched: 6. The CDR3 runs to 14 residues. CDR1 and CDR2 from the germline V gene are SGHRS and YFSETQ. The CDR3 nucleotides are TGCGCCAGCAGCTTAAGACAGGGTAAGAATGAGCAGTTCTTC. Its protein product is CASSLRQGKNEQFF.

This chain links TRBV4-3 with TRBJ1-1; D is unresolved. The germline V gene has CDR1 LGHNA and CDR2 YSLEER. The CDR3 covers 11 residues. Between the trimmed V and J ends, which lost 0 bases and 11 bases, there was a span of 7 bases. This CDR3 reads CASSQDHVAFF. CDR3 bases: TGCGCCAGCAGCCAAGATCATGTTGCTTTCTTT.

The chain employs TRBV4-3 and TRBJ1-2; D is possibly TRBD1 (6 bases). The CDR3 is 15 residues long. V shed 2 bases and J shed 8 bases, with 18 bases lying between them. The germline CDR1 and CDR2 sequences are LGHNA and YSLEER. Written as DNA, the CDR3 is TGCGCCAGCAGCCAACGTCGAGGGGGGGCGCAAGGCTACACCTTC. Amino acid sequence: CASSQRRGGAQGYTF.

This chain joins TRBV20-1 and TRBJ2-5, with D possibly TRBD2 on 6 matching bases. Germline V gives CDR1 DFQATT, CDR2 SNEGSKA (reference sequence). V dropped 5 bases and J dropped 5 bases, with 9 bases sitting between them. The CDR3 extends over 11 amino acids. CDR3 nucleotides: TGCAGTGCTTTAGGAGGGGAGACCCAGTACTTC. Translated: CSALGGETQYF.

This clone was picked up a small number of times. CDR3 nucleotides: TGTGCCAGCAGCGGTGGGACAGGGTCAGAGACCCAGTACTTC. This gives the protein CASSGGTGSETQYF. This chain links TRBV9 with TRBJ2-5; 9 nucleotides line up with TRBD1. Germline trimming cut 3 bases from V and 4 bases from J; bases unmatched to any gene: 4. This CDR3 contains 14 residues. In germline, CDR1 is SGDLS, CDR2 YYNGEE.

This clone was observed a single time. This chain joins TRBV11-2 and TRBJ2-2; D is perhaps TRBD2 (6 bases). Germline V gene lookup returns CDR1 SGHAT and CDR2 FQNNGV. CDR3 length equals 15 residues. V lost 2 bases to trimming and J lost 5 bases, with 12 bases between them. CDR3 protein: CASSLLRGRTGELFF. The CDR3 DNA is TGTGCCAGCAGCTTATTACGGGGGAGAACCGGGGAGCTGTTTTTT.

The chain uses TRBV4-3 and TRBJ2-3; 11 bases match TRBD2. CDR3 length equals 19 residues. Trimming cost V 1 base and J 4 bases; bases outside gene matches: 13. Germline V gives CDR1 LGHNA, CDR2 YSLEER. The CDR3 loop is CASSQGYTSGGSLADTQYF. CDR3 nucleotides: TGCGCCAGCAGCCAAGGGTACACTAGCGGGGGTTCTTTGGCAGATACGCAGTATTTT.

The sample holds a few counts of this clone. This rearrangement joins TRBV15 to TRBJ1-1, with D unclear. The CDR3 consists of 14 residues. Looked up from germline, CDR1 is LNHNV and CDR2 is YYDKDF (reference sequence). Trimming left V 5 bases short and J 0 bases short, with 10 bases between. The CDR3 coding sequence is TGTGCCACCAGCCTAAGAAGCGTGAACACTGAAGCTTTCTTT. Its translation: CATSLRSVNTEAFF.